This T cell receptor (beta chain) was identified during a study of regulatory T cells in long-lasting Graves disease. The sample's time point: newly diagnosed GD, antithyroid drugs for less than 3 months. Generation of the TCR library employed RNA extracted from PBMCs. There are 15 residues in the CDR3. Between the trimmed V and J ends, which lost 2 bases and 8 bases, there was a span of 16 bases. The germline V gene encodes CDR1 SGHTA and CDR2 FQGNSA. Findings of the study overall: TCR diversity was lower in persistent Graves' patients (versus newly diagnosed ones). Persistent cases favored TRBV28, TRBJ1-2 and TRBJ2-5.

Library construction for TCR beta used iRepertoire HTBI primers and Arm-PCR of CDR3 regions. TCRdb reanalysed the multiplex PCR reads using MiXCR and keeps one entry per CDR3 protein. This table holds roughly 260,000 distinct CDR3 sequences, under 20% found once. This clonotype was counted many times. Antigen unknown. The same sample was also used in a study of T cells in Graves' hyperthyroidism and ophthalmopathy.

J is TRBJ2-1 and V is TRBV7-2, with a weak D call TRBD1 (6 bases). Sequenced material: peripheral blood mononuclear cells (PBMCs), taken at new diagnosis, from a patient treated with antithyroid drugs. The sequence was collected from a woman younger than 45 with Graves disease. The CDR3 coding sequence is TGTGCCAGCAGCTTACAGGGGCGCGCTACGTATGAGCAGTTCTTC. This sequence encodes CASSLQGRATYEQFF. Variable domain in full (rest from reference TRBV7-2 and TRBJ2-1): GAGVSQSPSNKVTEKGKDVELRCDPISGHTALYWYRQSLGQGLEFLIYFQGNSAPDKSGLPSDRFSAERTGGSVSTLTIQRTQQEDSAVYLCASSLQGRATYEQFFGPGTRLTVL.